This T cell receptor beta chain stems from a study of PD-L1 blockade in urothelial cancer. Background on the study: The patients had undergone anywhere from 0 to 3 prior chemotherapy regimens. Specimens of blood held a median count of roughly 150,000 T cells.

Using immunoSEQ multiplex PCR, the repertoire was profiled, and TCRdb retains in-frame clones only, with some absent. The table has 29,000 or so clones, about 87% seen once; the top ten hold roughly 3.1%. For this clone: The antigen remains unidentified.

Study-wide findings and caveats: Below-median TCR clonality that was measured in pretreatment blood predicted better survival.

Trimming shortened V by 0 bases and J by 1 base, and 7 bases separated the two germline ends. The germline V gene has CDR1 SGHRS and CDR2 YFSETQ. The CDR3 length is 15 residues. Material: PBMCs, obtained around atezolizumab (anti-PD-L1) treatment. This sequence joins TRBV5-1 and TRBJ1-4; possible D gene TRBD1, 6 bases. The sequence derives from a man aged 45-65 years with urothelial cancer. The CDR3, as DNA: TGCGCCAGCAGCTTGGCAGGGGTAACTAATGAAAAACTGTTTTTT. Translated, it gives CASSLAGVTNEKLFF.